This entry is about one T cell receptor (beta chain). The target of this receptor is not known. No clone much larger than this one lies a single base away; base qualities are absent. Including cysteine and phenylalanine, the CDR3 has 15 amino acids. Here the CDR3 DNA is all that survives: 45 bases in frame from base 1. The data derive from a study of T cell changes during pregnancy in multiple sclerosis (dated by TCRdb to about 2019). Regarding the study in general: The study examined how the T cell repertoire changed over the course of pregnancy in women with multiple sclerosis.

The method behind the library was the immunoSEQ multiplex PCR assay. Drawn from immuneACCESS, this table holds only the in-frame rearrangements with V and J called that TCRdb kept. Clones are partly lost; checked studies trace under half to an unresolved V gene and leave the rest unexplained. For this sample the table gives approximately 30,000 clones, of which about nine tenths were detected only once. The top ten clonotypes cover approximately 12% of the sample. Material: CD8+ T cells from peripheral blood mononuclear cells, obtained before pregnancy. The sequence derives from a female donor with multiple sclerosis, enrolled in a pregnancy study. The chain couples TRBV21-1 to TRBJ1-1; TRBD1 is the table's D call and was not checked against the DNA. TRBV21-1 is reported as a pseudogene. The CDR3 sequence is CASSKSQATNTEAFF. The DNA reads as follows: TGTGCCAGCAGCAAATCTCAGGCGACGAACACTGAAGCTTTCTTT.